The source of this T cell receptor (beta chain) is a study of HIV-infected patients and healthy controls. TCRdb itself ran the 5' RACE reads through MiXCR, one entry per CDR3 protein. This table has around 67,000 distinct CDR3 sequences, 16% appearing once. The CDR3 sequence is 14 residues long. CDR1 and CDR2 from the germline V gene are SGHNT and YENEEA. Trimming removed 5 bases from V and 2 bases from J; junction bases left unmatched: 2. The sequence came from a human donor in good health. The chain carries TRBV11-3 and TRBJ2-1; 8 nucleotides agree with TRBD1. Sequencing input: CD4+ T cells from blood. CDR3 DNA: TGTGCCAGCAGCGGCAGGGGGCCCTACAATGAGCAGTTCTTC. The encoded protein is CASSGRGPYNEQFF.